This T cell receptor (beta chain) was observed in a study of blood T cell repertoires in COVID-19. For the study at large: Samples representing acute and convalescent COVID-19 were sourced from the United States, Italy and Spain. The analysed material was cDNA or gDNA that came from T cells, B-cell-depleted T cells, or PBMCs.

Source study methods: Amplification of reference gene primers provided the estimated nucleated cell counts. Profiled with immunoSEQ multiplex PCR; TCRdb holds only in-frame clones, not every one. D and trimming were read from the DNA, whereas the V and J calls and clone size are those reported in that table. The data hold some 270,000 clones, with more than 75% observed a single time. CDR3 length: 15 residues. This clone showed up just a few times. Sequencing input: peripheral blood. This clonotype originated in a woman aged 55-75 years who had recovered from COVID-19. This chain connects TRBV21-1 to TRBJ1-5; the DNA was not used to check the table's D call, TRBD1. TRBV21-1 constitutes a pseudogene. CDR3 in DNA: TGTGCCAGCAGCACTGCGGACAGGGTCGGCCAGCCCCAGCATTTT. Translating gives CASSTADRVGQPQHF.